These 17 T cell receptor beta chains originate from one sample sequenced in a study of shared clonotypes between healthy human individuals. The repertoire was sequenced with immunoSEQ multiplex PCR; TCRdb's copy has only in-frame clones and lacks some. The table records roughly 1 million clones, more than 60% of them present only once. Source material: memory CD4+ T cells sorted from blood. Sample subset: CD45RA-negative fraction. These receptors originate from a man aged 18 to 30 in good health.

The chain is built from TRBV5-3 and TRBJ1-3; D is uncertain. TRBV5-3 is sorted into the ORF group, with uncertain function. This CDR3 spans 15 amino acids. V was trimmed by 2 bases and J by 2 bases, leaving 11 bases between them. CDR3: CARSLAGVTGNTIYF. In nucleotides, the CDR3 is TGTGCCAGAAGCTTAGCAGGAGTAACTGGAAACACCATATATTTT.

The chain uses TRBV6-1 and TRBJ1-1; 9 bases agree with TRBD1. The germline CDR1 and CDR2 sequences are MNHNS and SASEGT. The CDR3 has 14 amino acids. V trimming: 5 bases; J trimming: 5 bases; junction bases outside the gene matches: 6. The CDR3 nucleotides read TGTGCCAGCAGTTCACAGGGGGCGATTACTGAAGCTTTCTTT. It yields the protein CASSSQGAITEAFF.

The chain couples TRBV19 to TRBJ1-6, with a weak D call TRBD1 (5 bases). This CDR3 has 14 residues. Germline V lookup: CDR1 LNHDA, CDR2 SQIVND (reference sequence). Between the trimmed V and J ends, which lost 5 bases and 14 bases, there was a span of 19 bases. The CDR3 sequence: CASSSTPQTASLHF. The DNA of the CDR3 is TGTGCCAGTAGTTCCACCCCTCAGACAGCATCCCTCCACTTT.

This clone is a singleton in its sample. Additional DNA sequences in this sample encode the identical CDR3. V gene TRBV7-2 combines with J gene TRBJ2-7; 8 positions agree with TRBD2. Trimming at V came to 1 base and at J to 4 bases, leaving 3 bases not matched to a gene. There are 14 residues in the CDR3. Germline loops: CDR1 SGHTA, CDR2 FQGNSA. The CDR3 DNA follows: TGTGCCAGCAGCTTAGGTAGCGGGAATTACGAGCAGTACTTC. This codes for CASSLGSGNYEQYF. Full variable domain (missing parts from reference TRBV7-2 and TRBJ2-7): GAGVSQSPSNKVTEKGKDVELRCDPISGHTALYWYRQSLGQGLEFLIYFQGNSAPDKSGLPSDRFSAERTGGSVSTLTIQRTQQEDSAVYLCASSLGSGNYEQYFGPGTRLTVT.

The chain joins TRBV4-3 to TRBJ2-1, with 11 bases fitting TRBD2. The CDR3 consists of 17 residues. Germline loops: CDR1 LGHNA, CDR2 YSLEER. With 2 bases clipped from V and 0 bases from J, the junction kept 3 bases outside the gene matches. The chain's CDR3 is CASSQRLAGLSYNEQFF. The CDR3 DNA reads as TGCGCCAGCAGCCAACGACTAGCGGGACTCTCCTACAATGAGCAGTTCTTC.

V and J are TRBV14 and TRBJ2-7; 7 bases are a match to TRBD1. The germline V gene has CDR1 SGHDN and CDR2 FVKESK. Trimming at V came to 0 bases and at J to 3 bases, leaving 8 bases not matched to a gene. The CDR3 extends over 16 amino acids. The CDR3 spells CASSQESWTGYYEQYF. CDR3 coding DNA: TGTGCCAGCAGCCAAGAGTCTTGGACAGGCTACTACGAGCAGTACTTC. Together with reference TRBV14 and TRBJ2-7, the CDR3 gives the full variable domain: EAGVTQFPSHSVIEKGQTVTLRCDPISGHDNLYWYRRVMGKEIKFLLHFVKESKQDESGMPNNRFLAERTGGTYSTLKVQPAELEDSGVYFCASSQESWTGYYEQYFGPGTRLTVT.

The chain is built from TRBV2 and TRBJ2-3, with TRBD2 matching 8 bases. Germline V gene data show CDR1 as SNHLY and CDR2 as FYNNEI. Trimming at V came to 3 bases and at J to 1 base, leaving 3 bases not matched to a gene. CDR3 size: 15 residues. Written as DNA, the CDR3 is TGTGCCAGCAGTGAGAGCGGGGGTGGCACAGATACGCAGTATTTT. Amino acid sequence: CASSESGGGTDTQYF.

V is TRBV30 and J is TRBJ2-5; 10 bases map to TRBD1. The J call is uncertain, as TRBJ2-7 better fits the DNA end. The V gene's germline CDR1 is GTSNPN and CDR2 SVGIG (reference sequence). The CDR3 runs to 14 residues. The CDR3 here is CAWRGGQGVYEQYF. The CDR3 region has the DNA TGTGCCTGGAGGGGAGGACAGGGGGTTTACGAGCAGTACTTC.

J is TRBJ1-1 and V is TRBV11-2; D uncertain. The CDR3 has 14 residues. Trimming shortened V by 4 bases and J by 0 bases, and 9 bases separated the two germline ends. Germline assignment: CDR1 SGHAT and CDR2 FQNNGV. CDR3 bases: TGTGCCAGCAGCTCCCTGGGGATGAACACTGAAGCTTTCTTT. Translated, it gives CASSSLGMNTEAFF.

The chain carries TRBV7-6 and TRBJ2-2; D unclear. The V and J ends lost 1 base and 0 bases respectively, with 6 bases between them. Germline V gene sequence: CDR1 SGHVS, CDR2 FNYEAQ. This CDR3 comprises 15 residues. The CDR3 reads CASSLVQPNTGELFF. The CDR3 nucleotides are TGTGCCAGCAGCTTAGTCCAGCCGAACACCGGGGAGCTGTTTTTT.

With respect to this clone: Other DNA sequences in the sample encode the same CDR3. This chain connects TRBV11-2 to TRBJ2-5; D is uncertain. The V gene lost 1 base and the J gene lost 4 bases, with 7 bases spanning the gap. The CDR3 loop spans 13 amino acids. Germline loops: CDR1 SGHAT, CDR2 FQNNGV. The DNA of the CDR3 is TGTGCCAGCAGCTTAGGCGGTGTAGAGACCCAGTACTTC. Amino acid sequence: CASSLGGVETQYF. The entire variable domain, with the rest obtained from reference TRBV11-2 and TRBJ2-5, is as follows: EAGVAQSPRYKIIEKRQSVAFWCNPISGHATLYWYQQILGQGPKLLIQFQNNGVVDDSQLPKDRFSAERLKGVDSTLKIQPAKLEDSAVYLCASSLGGVETQYFGPGTRLLVL.

The rearrangement uses TRBV5-4 and TRBJ2-1; either TRBD1 or TRBD2 may supply D (5 bases each). CDR1 SGHNT and CDR2 YYREEE come from the germline V gene (reference sequence). The V end was cut by 5 bases, the J end by 6 bases, with 15 bases between. The CDR3 totals 14 residues. CDR3 sequence reads: CASSHPSGLNEQFF. For the CDR3, the DNA is TGTGCCAGCAGTCACCCCTCGGGGCTCAATGAGCAGTTCTTC.

The chain couples TRBV6-6 to TRBJ2-7, with a possible D match to TRBD2 (5 bases). The V gene's germline CDR1 is MNHNY and CDR2 SVGAGI (reference sequence). The CDR3 is 13 amino acids. Trimming took off 7 bases at V and 3 bases at J, with 13 bases between the two ends. CDR3 coding DNA: TGTGCCAGCAAGGCAAGCGGTAGCTACGAGCAGTACTTC. Translation gives CASKASGSYEQYF.

This chain links TRBV9 with TRBJ1-4; D ambiguous. Trimming removed 0 bases at V and 0 bases at J, with 6 bases between. CDR1 is SGDLS, CDR2 YYNGEE, per germline. CDR3 length: 15 residues. This CDR3 reads CASSVAPATNEKLFF. Written as DNA, the CDR3 is TGTGCCAGCAGCGTAGCTCCTGCAACTAATGAAAAACTGTTTTTT.

Here the CDR3 reads CASSPRPNQNIQYF. The CDR3 region has the DNA TGTGCCAGCAGCCCGAGACCTAATCAAAACATTCAGTACTTC. V usage is TRBV5-4 and J usage is TRBJ2-4; unclear D gene. CDR1 is SGHNT and CDR2 is YYREEE in the germline V gene (reference sequence). The CDR3 has 14 amino acids. With 4 bases removed from V and 5 bases from J, the gap between germline ends came to 13 bases. The entire variable domain, with the rest obtained from reference TRBV5-4 and TRBJ2-4, is as follows: ETGVTQSPTHLIKTRGQQVTLRCSSQSGHNTVSWYQQALGQGPQFIFQYYREEENGRGNFPPRFSGLQFPNYSSELNVNALELDDSALYLCASSPRPNQNIQYFGAGTRLSVL.

This clone came up a few times. The chain combines TRBV30 with TRBJ1-6; TRBD1 matches at 10 bases. In germline, CDR1 is GTSNPN, CDR2 SVGIG (reference sequence). Losses at the gene ends were 2 bases for V and 10 bases for J; bases not matched to a gene: 5. The CDR3 length is 14 residues. Here the CDR3 reads CAWSPTGGGSPLHF. In DNA, the CDR3 is TGTGCCTGGAGTCCGACAGGGGGCGGGTCACCCCTCCACTTT.

The CDR3 bases are TGCGCCAGCAGCCCGGCGAGCTCCTACGAGCAGTACTTC. Translated, it gives CASSPASSYEQYF. V gene TRBV5-1 combines with J gene TRBJ2-7; no reliable D call. Trimming took off 4 bases at V and 0 bases at J, with 8 bases between the two ends. The CDR3 runs to 13 residues. Germline V gene sequence: CDR1 SGHRS, CDR2 YFSETQ.